These T cell receptor beta chains were read from a single sample in a study of blood T cell repertoires in COVID-19. Profiled with immunoSEQ multiplex PCR; TCRdb holds only in-frame clones, not every one. Here the sample spans about 110,000 clones, just over 85% being singletons. Material: peripheral blood. The receptor source for this set is a human donor in a cohort sampled during active COVID-19. Each CDR3 is given without its conserved first and last residue. Rows give clone size only sometimes, using once, few, many, or a class for an expanded clone.

v_gene	j_gene	abundance	CDR3aa
TRBV9	TRBJ1-3	NA	ASSPLTGGNTIY
TRBV5-4	TRBJ1-1	once	ASSWDSREAF
TRBV6-6	TRBJ1-2	NA	ASRPTGINYGYT
TRBV24-1	TRBJ2-2	NA	ATSDPTSGGVYTGELF
TRBV30	TRBJ1-1	NA	AWKARGPYTEAF
TRBV10-2	TRBJ2-4	NA	ASSDGRRRGLAKNIQY
TRBV28	TRBJ2-1	NA	ASSLVTSGSYNEQF
TRBV19	TRBJ2-3	NA	ASSAGLAAEHTDTQY
TRBV2	TRBJ2-1	NA	ASSLNSAPYNEQF
TRBV3-1/TRBV3-2	TRBJ1-1	once	ASSADVLTGMNTEAF
TRBV19	TRBJ1-4	NA	ASSGPGQEKLF
TRBV5-3	TRBJ2-7	NA	ARSSSGTSIHEQY
TRBV4-1	TRBJ2-7	NA	ASSLAGGQYEQY
TRBV4-1	TRBJ1-2	NA	ASSQPGQGAYGYT
TRBV25-1	TRBJ1-3	NA	ASSLDSRNTIY
TRBV18	TRBJ2-7	NA	ASYERTDEQY